The clone carrying this T cell receptor beta chain has ten or more counts. Its specificity is unknown. Tagging with unique molecular identifiers was applied to individual cDNA molecules. TCRdb reanalysed the 5' RACE reads using MiXCR and keeps one entry per CDR3 protein. The data show 65,000 to 85,000 distinct CDR3 sequences, roughly 13% seen once. This sample was included in a study of early T cells in non-severe SARS-CoV-2 infection. Study-wide background: Sequencing targeted bulk RNA from unsorted whole blood, leaving chains unpaired. Whole-study findings and limits: Database matching using VDJdb favored anti-spike CD8 responses, with private and CD4 specificities left missing.

Trimming pared 6 bases from V and 0 bases from J, leaving 11 bases between. The CDR3 totals 14 residues. CDR1 is MDHEN, CDR2 SYDVKM, per germline. The chain joins TRBV28 to TRBJ2-5, with no clear D. Sequenced input: whole blood. This TCR derives from an adult who was a healthcare worker with PCR-confirmed SARS-CoV-2 infection or an uninfected control (not recorded which). For the CDR3, the DNA is TGTGCCAGCAGCCCCAAACAGTACCAAGAGACCCAGTACTTC. Amino acid sequence: CASSPKQYQETQYF.